This T cell receptor (beta chain) was retrieved from a study of T cells in women clearing cervical HPV infection. A note on this clone: The sequenced fragment ends 3 residues before the CDR3 boundary, so the rest is inferred from the germline J gene.

immunoSEQ multiplex PCR used an average of roughly 1,300 ng genomic DNA. TCRdb's copy holds only in-frame clones and misses some; the assay was immunoSEQ multiplex PCR. The sample's table shows tens of thousands of clones. The J segment lost 5 bases and the V segment lost 5 bases, leaving 6 bases of the junction unmatched. This CDR3 comprises 12 residues. Germline V gene sequence: CDR1 DFQATT, CDR2 SNEGSKA (reference sequence). The sequenced material came from blood buffy coat. This chain uses TRBV20-1 with TRBJ2-7; 7 bases align to TRBD2. This receptor was taken from a woman aged 18 to 75 with a cervical HPV16 infection that either progressed to CIN3+ or cleared (not recorded which). CDR3 bases read: TGCAGTGCTCCGAGCGGGGCTAACGAG. Protein sequence: CSAPSGANE. In full, the CDR3 reads CSAPSGANEQYF.